This T cell receptor (beta chain) was sequenced in a study of blood T cell repertoires in COVID-19. About the study: From the United States, Italy and Spain came samples of acute and convalescent COVID-19. PBMCs, B-cell-depleted T cells, or T cells provided the cDNA or gDNA that made up the material.

In the original processing: The assay estimated nucleated cells by amplifying reference gene primers. Assay: immunoSEQ multiplex PCR; the TCRdb copy retains only in-frame clones and omits some. V and J calls and clone size follow that table, whereas D and trimming were derived from the DNA. The table includes 20,000 to 25,000 clones, roughly nine tenths detected once. This CDR3 contains 14 residues. CDR1 is MNHNY, CDR2 SVGAGI, per germline (reference sequence). With 6 bases removed from V and 2 bases from J, the gap between germline ends came to 11 bases. The material sequenced was peripheral blood. The chain links TRBV6-6 to TRBJ1-5; D unclear. This sequence was found in a woman aged 70-85 years with active COVID-19. CDR3 loop: CASSQTSGNQPQHF. In DNA, the CDR3 is TGTGCCAGCAGCCAAACAAGTGGCAATCAGCCCCAGCATTTT.